This TCR beta chain originates from a study of blood T cell repertoires in COVID-19. Study as a whole: Material from acute and convalescent COVID-19 was sourced from the United States, Italy and Spain.

TCRdb keeps only in-frame clones here, not all; method: immunoSEQ multiplex PCR. The table shows some 200,000 clones, with roughly nine tenths occurring only once. Living in 24 US areas, the participants were between 18 and 89 years of age. This clonotype originated in a woman in her 30s who had recovered from COVID-19. The sample consisted of PBMCs or T cells enriched from blood (not recorded which).

The CDR3 region has the DNA TGTGCCAGCAGCTCCGGACAGCAACATCAGCCCCAGCATTTT. It translates to CASSSGQQHQPQHF. The chain carries TRBV3-1 (or the pseudogene TRBV3-2) and TRBJ1-5; perhaps TRBD1 as D (6 bases). Germline V CDR1 and CDR2: LGHDT, YNNKEL (reference sequence). The CDR3 has 14 amino acids. Trimming took 5 bases from V and 5 from J, leaving 13 bases between them.